Here is one T cell receptor (beta chain) with its context. V lost 3 bases and J 3 bases, leaving 8 bases between the germline ends. The CDR3 is made up of 14 amino acids. Per germline, CDR1 SEHNR and CDR2 FQNEAQ (reference sequence). The data originate from a study of blood T cell repertoires in COVID-19. Study-wide context: The study drew acute and convalescent COVID-19 samples from the United States, Italy and Spain.

As originally analysed: Using reference gene primer amplification, nucleated cell counts were estimated. Some clones are missing from TCRdb's copy, which holds only in-frame ones; the method was immunoSEQ multiplex PCR. D and trimming come from the DNA, and the V and J calls and clone size come from that table. Of some 320,000 clones in the sample, more than 90% were seen once. V gene TRBV7-9 combines with J gene TRBJ1-4, with unresolved D. This TCR was recovered from a man aged 55 to 69 who had recovered from COVID-19. The specimen was PBMCs or T cells enriched from blood (not recorded which). Here the CDR3 reads CASSLAGPNEKLFF. The CDR3 coding sequence is TGTGCCAGCAGCTTGGCGGGTCCTAATGAAAAACTGTTTTTT. The full variable domain, rest sourced from reference TRBV7-9 and TRBJ1-4, is DTGVSQNPRHKITKRGQNVTFRCDPISEHNRLYWYRQTLGQGPEFLTYFQNEAQLEKSRLLSDRFSAERPKGSFSTLEIQRTEQGDSAMYLCASSLAGPNEKLFFGSGTQLSVL.